This T cell receptor (beta chain) was sequenced during a study of blood T cell repertoires in COVID-19. Across the study: Material from acute and convalescent COVID-19 was sourced from the United States, Italy and Spain. T cells, B-cell-depleted T cells, or PBMCs provided the cDNA or gDNA that served as material.

The study assigned cohorts using participant-reported clinical history. Trimming at V came to 5 bases and at J to 5 bases, leaving 13 bases not matched to a gene. The CDR3 is 17 amino acids. Per the germline V gene, CDR1 is SGHAT and CDR2 is FQNNGV. The repertoire was sequenced with immunoSEQ multiplex PCR; TCRdb's copy has only in-frame clones and lacks some. The repertoire holds a few hundred thousand clones, roughly four fifths seen once, with about 4.9% in the top ten. This clonotype originated in a woman between 50 and 59 years old who had recovered from COVID-19. The V call is TRBV11-2, the J call TRBJ2-3; 10 nucleotides line up with TRBD1. The sequencing sample was made of PBMCs or T cells enriched from blood (not recorded which). The CDR3 sequence: CASSPHPWDRGGDTQYF. In DNA, the CDR3 is TGTGCCAGCAGCCCACATCCCTGGGACAGGGGAGGAGATACGCAGTATTTT.